Below are 26 T cell receptor beta chains sequenced from a single sample in a study of blood T cell repertoires in COVID-19. Clones were sequenced by immunoSEQ multiplex PCR, and TCRdb holds only the in-frame ones, with some missing. In the table there are around 110,000 clones, roughly 90% of which are singletons. Input material: peripheral blood. Every receptor here comes from a middle-aged man with active or convalescent COVID-19.

This chain links TRBV5-4 with TRBJ2-1; D is unclear. CDR1 is SGHNT and CDR2 is YYREEE in the germline V gene (reference sequence). The ends were cut back, 4 bases at V and 14 bases at J, with 19 bases in the middle. There are 13 residues in the CDR3. CDR3 sequence: CASSNNGPTLEFF. The CDR3 region has the DNA TGTGCCAGCAGCAACAATGGGCCCACCTTGGAGTTCTTC.

The V and J genes are TRBV18 and TRBJ2-7; 14 bases map to TRBD2. Germline V lookup: CDR1 KGHSH, CDR2 LQKENI. Unmatched junction bases numbered 15, after V lost 0 bases and J lost 2 bases. This CDR3 region has 21 residues. The CDR3: CASSPPRGLGTSGSPTYEQYF. The DNA of the CDR3 is TGTGCCAGCTCACCACCGAGGGGACTAGGGACTAGCGGGAGCCCCACCTACGAGCAGTACTTC.

Turning to this clone: At one end, the junction sequence differs from germline, possibly due to a read error. The rearrangement links TRBV6-2 or TRBV6-3 to TRBJ1-5, with a possible D match to TRBD1 (5 bases). Germline V gives CDR1 MNHEY, CDR2 SVGEGT. The CDR3 covers 10 residues. DNA for the CDR3: TGTGCCAGCAGTGTATACAGGTTCCCCTTT. Residues: CASSVYRFPF.

This rearrangement joins TRBV28 to TRBJ1-1; no reliable D call. The CDR3 contains 11 residues. Germline V gene data show CDR1 as MDHEN and CDR2 as SYDVKM. With 6 bases removed from V and 3 bases from J, the gap between germline ends came to 5 bases. The CDR3 DNA reads TGTGCCAGCAGCGTTTACACTGAAGCTTTCTTT. Encoded protein: CASSVYTEAFF.

The chain links TRBV10-2 to TRBJ1-5, with D possibly TRBD1 on 6 matching bases. V lost 0 bases and J lost 11, with 8 bases in between. The CDR3 length is 12 residues. Germline V gene data show CDR1 as WSHSY and CDR2 as SAAADI. The CDR3 DNA is TGCGCCAGCAGTGAGTCAGGGGGGGCCCAGCATTTT. The encoded protein is CASSESGGAQHF.

V gene TRBV5-1 combines with J gene TRBJ2-1; 11 bases map to TRBD1. The germline V gene has CDR1 SGHRS and CDR2 YFSETQ. This CDR3 is built from 17 residues. After removal of 0 bases from V and 6 bases from J, the junction contained 8 bases not matched to a gene. DNA for the CDR3: TGCGCCAGCAGCTTGGCCATGGTAGGGACAGGGGGCAATGAGCAGTTCTTC. Residues: CASSLAMVGTGGNEQFF.

J is TRBJ2-2 and V is TRBV19, with a possible D match to TRBD2 (5 bases). The CDR3 has 14 residues. Trimming shortened V by 4 bases and J by 3 bases, and 9 bases separated the two germline ends. Germline assignment: CDR1 LNHDA and CDR2 SQIVND (reference sequence). The CDR3 DNA reads TGTGCCAGTAGTAGGGGAGTAGACACCGGGGAGCTGTTTTTT. Translation gives CASSRGVDTGELFF.

The rearrangement joins TRBV5-4 to TRBJ1-6; D is perhaps TRBD1 (6 bases). Trimming cost V 5 bases and J 6 bases, with 18 bases left between them. CDR1 and CDR2 from the germline V gene are SGHNT and YYREEE (reference sequence). The length of the CDR3 is 16 residues. CDR3 coding DNA: TGTGCCAGCAGTGTCCAGGGACACCTACTTAATTCACCCCTCCACTTT. Translation: CASSVQGHLLNSPLHF.

V usage is TRBV5-1 and J usage is TRBJ1-2, with TRBD1 identical over 10 bases. This CDR3 has 14 amino acids. The germline V gene encodes CDR1 SGHRS and CDR2 YFSETQ. The J segment lost 8 bases and the V segment lost 4 bases, leaving 8 bases of the junction unmatched. CDR3 amino acids: CASSAPGTGEGYTF. Here the CDR3 DNA reads TGCGCCAGCAGCGCACCCGGGACAGGGGAAGGCTACACCTTC.

Only one count was recorded for this clone. V gene TRBV4-3 combines with J gene TRBJ1-4, with no clear D. CDR3 length equals 15 residues. Germline values: CDR1 LGHNA, CDR2 YSLEER. Trimming took off 1 base at V and 3 bases at J, with 9 bases between the two ends. CDR3 DNA sequence: TGCGCCAGCAGCCAAGTCGTCGGGGCTAATGAAAAACTGTTTTTT. This encodes CASSQVVGANEKLFF.

CDR3 protein: CASSLRTSGTNTGELFF. CDR3 DNA sequence: TGCGCCAGCAGCTTGCGTACTAGCGGGACGAACACCGGGGAGCTGTTTTTT. This sequence joins TRBV5-1 and TRBJ2-2, with 10 nucleotides matching TRBD2. J gave up 0 bases and V 1 base, and 3 bases lay outside the gene matches. The CDR3 sequence is 17 residues long. The germline gives CDR1 SGHRS, CDR2 YFSETQ.

The chain is built from TRBV6-6 and TRBJ2-7, with TRBD1 matching over 7 bases. The CDR3 sequence is 16 residues long. Unmatched junction bases numbered 11, after V lost 6 bases and J lost 0 bases. CDR1 is MNHNY, CDR2 SVGAGI, per germline (reference sequence). The CDR3 spells CASRPRGGESSYEQYF. CDR3 sequence (DNA): TGTGCCAGCAGGCCCCGAGGGGGCGAGAGCTCCTACGAGCAGTACTTC.

The rearrangement uses TRBV29-1 and TRBJ2-6; D not resolved. Germline loops: CDR1 SQVTM, CDR2 ANQGSEA. V was pared by 4 bases and J by 0 bases, with 4 bases between. The CDR3 totals 13 residues. CDR3 loop: CSVGSSGANVLTF. The CDR3 nucleotides are TGCAGCGTTGGTAGCTCTGGGGCCAACGTCCTGACTTTC.

This clone was seen just once. The CDR3 bases are TGTGCCACCAGCAGAGAAACTAGCGGGCAGGCCTACAATGAGCAGTTCTTC. Protein product: CATSRETSGQAYNEQFF. This rearrangement joins TRBV15 to TRBJ2-1; TRBD2 matches at 9 bases. The germline V gene has CDR1 LNHNV and CDR2 YYDKDF (reference sequence). This CDR3 spans 17 amino acids. With 0 bases clipped from V and 2 bases from J, the junction kept 5 bases outside the gene matches. The entire variable domain, with the rest obtained from reference TRBV15 and TRBJ2-1, is as follows: DAMVIQNPRYQVTQFGKPVTLSCSQTLNHNVMYWYQQKSSQAPKLLFHYYDKDFNNEADTPDNFQSRRPNTSFCFLDIRSPGLGDTAMYLCATSRETSGQAYNEQFFGPGTRLTVL.

The chain links TRBV2 to TRBJ2-7, with D maybe TRBD1 (5 bases). Trimming removed 7 bases at V and 0 bases at J, with 10 bases between. The CDR3 consists of 13 residues. CDR1 and CDR2 from the germline V gene are SNHLY and FYNNEI. CDR3: CASMNRFSYEQYF. CDR3 bases: TGTGCCAGCATGAACAGGTTCTCCTACGAGCAGTACTTC.

V gene TRBV7-2 combines with J gene TRBJ1-1, with D uncertain. CDR1 SGHTA and CDR2 FQGNSA come from the germline V gene. V was cut by 2 bases and J by 9 bases, with 10 bases left in between. The CDR3 is 12 residues long. The CDR3 DNA reads as TGTGCCAGCAGCTTACGGAACAGTCAAGCTTTCTTT. This codes for CASSLRNSQAFF.

This chain joins TRBV28 and TRBJ1-2; 9 bases are shared with TRBD1. Per germline, CDR1 MDHEN and CDR2 SYDVKM. V lost 6 bases and J lost 4; bases outside the gene matches: 9. The CDR3 sequence is 15 residues long. CDR3 in DNA: TGTGCCAGCAGCTCTACCGGGACAGGGTTCTATGGCTACACCTTC. This translates into CASSSTGTGFYGYTF.

The chain recombines TRBV19 with TRBJ2-3; 10 nucleotides align to TRBD2. J lost 4 bases, V lost 4 bases, and 5 bases had no gene match. The CDR3 extends over 15 amino acids. Looked up from germline, CDR1 is LNHDA and CDR2 is SQIVND (reference sequence). Here the CDR3 DNA reads TGTGCCAGTAGTACAACTAGCGGGATGGCAGATACGCAGTATTTT. Translating gives CASSTTSGMADTQYF.

The chain joins TRBV18 to TRBJ1-5; D not certain. With 5 bases removed from V and 5 bases from J, the gap between germline ends came to 13 bases. Germline V CDR1 and CDR2: KGHSH, LQKENI. The CDR3 has 14 amino acids. CDR3 in amino acids: CASSGGSKDQPQHF. The CDR3 DNA reads as TGTGCCAGCTCAGGAGGGAGTAAAGATCAGCCCCAGCATTTT.

V gene TRBV2 combines with J gene TRBJ2-3; 7 positions match TRBD1. V was clipped by 7 bases and J by 0 bases; unmatched bases: 7. Germline V gives CDR1 SNHLY, CDR2 FYNNEI. CDR3 size: 15 residues. CDR3 in amino acids: CASTPGTASTDTQYF. The CDR3 nucleotides read TGTGCCAGCACCCCCGGGACAGCTAGCACAGATACGCAGTATTTT.

The chain carries TRBV28 and TRBJ1-1, with 11 bases lining up with TRBD1. Germline assignment: CDR1 MDHEN and CDR2 SYDVKM. V lost 5 bases to trimming and J lost 0 bases; unmatched junction nucleotides: 8. The CDR3 contains 17 residues. DNA of the CDR3: TGTGCCAGCAGTATAGGACAGGGGGCGAACATGAACACTGAAGCTTTCTTT. Translation gives CASSIGQGANMNTEAFF.

The sample holds one count of this clone. V gene TRBV5-5 combines with J gene TRBJ1-2; 7 nucleotides line up with TRBD1. Germline CDR1 reads SGHKS; CDR2 reads YYEKEE (reference sequence). V dropped 9 bases and J dropped 8; count of bases not matched to a gene: 10. The CDR3 contains 12 residues. The CDR3 protein is CATTDRAGGYTF. CDR3 bases: TGTGCCACTACTGACAGGGCTGGCGGCTACACCTTC.

This rearrangement joins TRBV10-2 to TRBJ1-5, with D maybe TRBD1 (6 bases). The germline V gene encodes CDR1 WSHSY and CDR2 SAAADI. This CDR3 has 13 residues. V shed 4 bases and J shed 4 bases, with 8 bases lying between them. CDR3 sequence reads: CASSVRGNQPQHF. The CDR3 nucleotides are TGCGCCAGCAGTGTAAGGGGGAATCAGCCCCAGCATTTT.

The chain is built from TRBV9 and TRBJ2-3; 7 positions match TRBD2. CDR1 is SGDLS and CDR2 is YYNGEE in the germline V gene. The CDR3 is made up of 15 amino acids. J was trimmed by 1 base and V by 4 bases; bases with no gene match: 6. The CDR3 reads CASSPLTSGTDTQYF. CDR3 DNA: TGTGCCAGCAGCCCGCTCACTAGCGGCACAGATACGCAGTATTTT.

V is TRBV19 and J is TRBJ1-1; D uncertain. V was pared by 4 bases and J by 7 bases, with 13 bases between. CDR1 and CDR2 from the germline V gene are LNHDA and SQIVND (reference sequence). The CDR3 totals 13 residues. This CDR3 is CASSTRVGSEAFF. The DNA for the CDR3 is TGTGCCAGTAGTACAAGGGTCGGGAGTGAAGCTTTCTTT.

The chain is built from TRBV4-3 and TRBJ1-1; TRBD1 might be the D (6 bases). The length of the CDR3 is 15 residues. The ends were cut back, 0 bases at V and 4 bases at J, with 12 bases in the middle. Germline V gives CDR1 LGHNA, CDR2 YSLEER. The CDR3 region has the DNA TGCGCCAGCAGCCAAGATTGGGGGGGGCCCACTGAAGCTTTCTTT. Protein product: CASSQDWGGPTEAFF.